These 15 T cell receptor beta chains came from one sample sequenced in a study of blood T cell repertoires in COVID-19. Assay: immunoSEQ multiplex PCR; the TCRdb copy retains only in-frame clones and omits some. The repertoire holds tens of thousands of clones, with around 81% as singletons. Material for sequencing was peripheral blood. Receptors were obtained from an elderly man with acute or convalescent COVID-19.

This clone was seen once. This chain connects TRBV6-5 to TRBJ1-2; a weak D match, TRBD1 (6 bases). The CDR3 is 15 residues long. V was clipped by 5 bases and J by 0 bases, with 13 bases between them. Germline V lookup: CDR1 MNHEY, CDR2 SVGAGI. DNA of the CDR3: TGTGCCAGCAGTCCTGACAGGCCCCCTAACTATGGCTACACCTTC. This codes for CASSPDRPPNYGYTF.

The chain has TRBV7-9 and TRBJ2-7; possibly TRBD1 for D (6 bases). Germline V lookup: CDR1 SEHNR, CDR2 FQNEAQ (reference sequence). Trimming removed 1 base from V and 3 bases from J, with 22 bases in between. The length of the CDR3 is 18 residues. The CDR3 DNA is TGTGCCAGCAGCTTAGGGCTACGGACAGATCCGTGGGGCTACGAGCAGTACTTC. Protein sequence: CASSLGLRTDPWGYEQYF.

This chain joins TRBV30 and TRBJ1-3, with D possibly being TRBD1 (6 bases). The germline gives CDR1 GTSNPN, CDR2 SVGIG (reference sequence). CDR3 length equals 13 residues. The V and J ends lost 5 bases and 2 bases respectively, with 10 bases between them. The CDR3 DNA reads TGTGCCTGGGGCAGGACAGCTGGAAACACCATATATTTT. It specifies CAWGRTAGNTIYF.

This chain links TRBV28 with TRBJ1-2, with no clear D. V was pared by 1 base and J by 2 bases, with 14 bases between. There are 16 residues in the CDR3. Germline V CDR1 and CDR2: MDHEN, SYDVKM. The CDR3 nucleotides are TGTGCCAGCAGTTTATACCCTGGGCAGGAAAACTATGGCTACACCTTC. Encoded protein: CASSLYPGQENYGYTF.

This chain joins TRBV7-3 and TRBJ1-5, with 8 bases fitting TRBD1. The V segment lost 6 bases and the J segment 6 bases; nucleotides outside the gene matches: 4. The CDR3 is 13 residues long. Germline CDR1 is SGHTA and CDR2 is FQGTGA. As DNA, the CDR3 is TGTGCCAGCAGTCAGGGGGCGGGTCAGCCCCAGCATTTT. It is translated as CASSQGAGQPQHF.

The rearrangement joins TRBV28 to TRBJ2-3; TRBD2 might be the D (6 bases). The V end lost 8 bases, the J end lost 0 bases, and 15 bases lay between the germline ends. CDR3 size: 15 residues. Germline loops: CDR1 MDHEN, CDR2 SYDVKM. The CDR3 loop is CASSIDRGSTDTQYF. The CDR3 coding sequence is TGTGCCAGCTCGATTGATCGGGGGAGCACAGATACGCAGTATTTT. Variable domain in full (rest from reference TRBV28 and TRBJ2-3): DVKVTQSSRYLVKRTGEKVFLECVQDMDHENMFWYRQDPGLGLRLIYFSYDVKMKEKGDIPEGYSVSREKKERFSLILESASTNQTSMYLCASSIDRGSTDTQYFGPGTRLTVL.

V usage is TRBV6-5 and J usage is TRBJ1-3; a weak D match, TRBD1 (6 bases). In germline, CDR1 is MNHEY, CDR2 SVGAGI. V was cut by 4 bases and J by 2 bases, with 12 bases left in between. This CDR3 spans 15 amino acids. Here the CDR3 reads CASSFSGTTGNTIYF. The CDR3 DNA sequence: TGTGCCAGCAGTTTTTCCGGGACAACTGGAAACACCATATATTTT.

The chain employs TRBV7-2 and TRBJ2-3, with TRBD2 matching 10 bases. Germline V lookup: CDR1 SGHTA, CDR2 FQGNSA. V shed 4 bases, J shed 1 base, and the junction held 5 bases outside the gene matches. CDR3 length: 16 residues. The CDR3 here is CASSSAGTSGTDTQYF. The CDR3 DNA is TGTGCCAGCAGCTCGGCCGGGACTAGCGGCACAGATACGCAGTATTTT.

The genes are TRBV5-1 and TRBJ1-6; 7 bases map to TRBD1. CDR3 length equals 16 residues. The junction had 4 bases not matched to a gene; V was cut back by 4 bases and J by 0 bases. Germline V CDR1 and CDR2: SGHRS, YFSETQ. The CDR3 sequence: CASSLQGSSYNSPLHF. CDR3 sequence (DNA): TGCGCCAGCAGCCTACAGGGGAGCTCCTATAATTCACCCCTCCACTTT.

The chain is built from TRBV7-9 and TRBJ1-1, with 7 bases lining up with TRBD1. CDR1 is SEHNR and CDR2 is FQNEAQ in the germline V gene (reference sequence). This CDR3 is 15 amino acids long. Trimming removed 3 bases from V and 1 base from J; junction bases left unmatched: 5. CDR3 DNA sequence: TGTGCCAGCAGCTTGGCTTGGGACAGGAACACTGAAGCTTTCTTT. Residues: CASSLAWDRNTEAFF.

This rearrangement joins TRBV27 to TRBJ2-3; D not certain. Trimming took 2 bases from V and 0 from J, leaving 12 bases between them. The CDR3 covers 16 residues. CDR1 is MNHEY and CDR2 is SMNVEV in the germline V gene (reference sequence). In nucleotides, the CDR3 is TGTGCCAGCAGTTTAATGGGCAGCCTAAGCACAGATACGCAGTATTTT. This sequence encodes CASSLMGSLSTDTQYF.

The chain uses TRBV18 and TRBJ1-2, with no clear D. V lost 5 bases and J 8 bases, leaving 24 bases between the germline ends. The CDR3 totals 16 residues. Germline assignment: CDR1 KGHSH and CDR2 LQKENI. CDR3 DNA: TGTGCCAGCTCAAATTCGGACGGAGAAGGAGGAAGAGGCTACACCTTC. It codes for CASSNSDGEGGRGYTF.

CDR3 sequence: CASSLVGRNEKLFF. CDR3 nucleotides: TGTGCCAGCAGCTTGGTGGGGCGGAACGAAAAACTGTTTTTT. The chain links TRBV5-6 to TRBJ1-4, with D possibly being TRBD1 (5 bases). The V end was cut by 0 bases, the J end by 8 bases, with 11 bases between. Germline assignment: CDR1 SGHDT and CDR2 YYEEEE. The CDR3 extends over 14 amino acids.

This rearrangement joins TRBV5-1 to TRBJ1-4, with a tentative D call TRBD1 (6 bases). CDR1 is SGHRS, CDR2 YFSETQ, per germline. Between the trimmed V and J ends, which lost 2 bases and 4 bases, there was a span of 12 bases. The CDR3 runs to 15 residues. The CDR3 is CASSLMDSFNEKLFF. CDR3 DNA: TGCGCCAGCAGCTTAATGGACAGCTTTAATGAAAAACTGTTTTTT.

This rearrangement joins TRBV18 to TRBJ2-6; 7 bases are a match to TRBD1. From germline, CDR1 is KGHSH and CDR2 LQKENI. The CDR3 length is 18 residues. V was clipped by 4 bases and J by 2 bases; unmatched bases: 11. In DNA form, the CDR3 reads TGTGCCAGCTCACTCACAGACAGGGCCTTGGCTGGGGCCAACGTCCTGACTTTC. This gives the protein CASSLTDRALAGANVLTF.